This TCR beta chain was documented in a study of blood T cell repertoires in COVID-19. Turning to the study itself: COVID-19 samples, acute and convalescent, were from the United States, Italy and Spain. In each case, the material was cDNA or gDNA derived from T cells, B-cell-depleted T cells, or PBMCs.

In the authors' workflow: Counts of nucleated cells, estimated from reference gene primer amplification, were obtained. TCRdb's table, derived via immunoSEQ multiplex PCR, lists solely in-frame clones and lacks some. Clone size and V and J calls were adopted from that table, with D and trimming inferred from the DNA. The sample includes tens of thousands of clones, around 79% of them seen just once. V lost 9 bases and J 1 base, leaving 12 bases between the germline ends. CDR1 and CDR2 from the germline V gene are SGHTA and FQGNSA. The CDR3 has 13 residues. The chain joins TRBV7-2 to TRBJ2-5; D not certain. This TCR was recovered from a human donor in a cohort sampled during active COVID-19. Specimen: peripheral blood. The CDR3 nucleotides read TGTGCCAGTGCGCCCCTCGCCCAAGAGACCCAGTACTTC. Translated, it gives CASAPLAQETQYF.